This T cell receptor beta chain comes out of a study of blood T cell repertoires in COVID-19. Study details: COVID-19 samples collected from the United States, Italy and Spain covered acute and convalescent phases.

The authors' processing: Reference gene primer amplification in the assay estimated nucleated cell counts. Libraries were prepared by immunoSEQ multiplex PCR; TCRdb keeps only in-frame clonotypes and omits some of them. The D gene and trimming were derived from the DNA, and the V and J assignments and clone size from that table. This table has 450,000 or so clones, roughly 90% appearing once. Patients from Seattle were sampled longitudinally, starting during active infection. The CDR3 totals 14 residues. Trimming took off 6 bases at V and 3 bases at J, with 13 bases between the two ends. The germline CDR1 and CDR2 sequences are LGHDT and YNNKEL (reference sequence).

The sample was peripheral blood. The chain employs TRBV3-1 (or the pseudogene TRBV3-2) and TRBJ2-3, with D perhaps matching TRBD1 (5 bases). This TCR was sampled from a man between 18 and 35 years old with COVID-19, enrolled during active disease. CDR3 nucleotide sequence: TGTGCCAGCAGGTGGCAGGGTAGAACAGATACGCAGTATTTT. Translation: CASRWQGRTDTQYF.